This is a list of T cell receptor beta chains from one sample in a study of a mutant IDH1 vaccine in newly diagnosed glioma. Their recognized antigens are unknown. TCRdb's table, derived via immunoSEQ multiplex PCR, lists solely in-frame clones and lacks some. Seen here are 40,000 to 45,000 clones, about 75% observed once, and the top ten hold 5.3%. Sequenced material: PBMCs, taken from a glioma patient whose treatment included an IDH1 peptide vaccine. The receptor source for this set is a man aged 50 to 59 with glioma. Each CDR3 is given without its conserved first and last residue. For some rows the clone size is stated as once, few or many, or as a class when expanded; others skip it.

j_call v_call clone_size cdr3_aa
TRBJ2-5 TRBV29-1 NA SADRDRGETQY
TRBJ1-1 TRBV15 NA ATSSTGITEAF
TRBJ2-5 TRBV20-1 few SVLGRETQY
TRBJ2-1 TRBV6-1 NA ASSEWLGNNEQF
TRBJ1-2 TRBV10-3 NA AVGGEQSGADYGYT
TRBJ2-1 TRBV6-5 NA ASRSSGGLYLV
TRBJ2-1 TRBV27 NA ASSKRERGSQV
TRBJ1-3 TRBV25-1 NA ASSEASGNTIY
TRBJ2-7 TRBV6-6 once ASRMTGDPYEQY
TRBJ1-4 TRBV6-5 NA ASRPTGILGEKLF
TRBJ1-3 TRBV6-5 NA ASRPISGNTIY
TRBJ1-4 TRBV5-8 NA ASSWGGHFNEKLF
TRBJ1-5 TRBV27 NA ASSRTNQPQH
TRBJ2-5 TRBV6-6 NA ASSYPERGETQY
TRBJ1-5 TRBV6-1 NA ASSEWVQSNQPQH
TRBJ1-1 TRBV29-1 NA SVEEAAEAF
TRBJ2-2 TRBV6-1 NA ASSPDRGRPGELF
TRBJ2-5 TRBV25-1 NA ASSELEQGALETQY
TRBJ2-5 TRBV2 NA ASSEMGLKY
TRBJ2-1 TRBV7-9 NA ASSFFPYRSAGGNEQF
TRBJ2-1 TRBV27 NA ASSLRPRGNSYNEQF
TRBJ2-5 TRBV19 NA ASSIGWGQETQY
TRBJ2-1 TRBV19 NA ASSMEDRGSNEQF
TRBJ1-2 TRBV15 once ATSPLRGDGYGYT
TRBJ2-1 TRBV7-7 NA ASSLRAGQNNEQF
TRBJ2-3 TRBV5-8 few ASSLSETTGTGETDTQY
TRBJ2-1 TRBV10-3 NA AISESDSGQGAFSFRYEQF
TRBJ2-5 TRBV9 NA ASSTHAPEEIQY
TRBJ2-5 TRBV2 NA ASILTGGETQY
TRBJ2-5 TRBV29-1 NA SVEDWQGIGETQY
TRBJ1-2 TRBV5-1 NA ASSLSPTGYGYT
TRBJ2-7 TRBV29-1 NA SVNRGLGSYEQY
TRBJ2-7 TRBV5-1 NA ASSWDGYEQY
TRBJ2-3 TRBV7-6 NA ASSRATSGVTDTQY
TRBJ1-3 TRBV4-2 NA ASSQDEAFSGNTIY
TRBJ1-5 TRBV6-4 few ASSVAINQPQH
TRBJ2-7 TRBV29-1 NA SAGPSYEQY
TRBJ2-1 TRBV2 NA ASSEDIIGEQF
TRBJ1-1 TRBV7-9 NA ASSFPRGTEAF
TRBJ1-2 TRBV30 NA AWSVHLSDYGYT
TRBJ1-2 TRBV5-6 NA ASTLYGDYGYT
TRBJ2-5 TRBV14 NA ASSATGLVTQY